This record concerns one T cell receptor (beta chain) sequence. The specificity of this receptor is unknown. No much larger clone is present one base from it, and per-base qualities are unavailable. Sequencing relied on an Illumina NovaSeq 6000. Using 5'RACE with constant-segment primers, TCRalpha and TCRbeta cDNA libraries were constructed, with sample barcodes and unique molecular identifiers added in the process. Trizol reagent was used to extract RNA from every sample. Libraries were amplified in two PCR steps, with a second sample barcode and Illumina TruSeq adapters added in the second step. The libraries were sequenced on an Illumina NovaSeq using 2 x 150 bp paired-end reads. The paper's data handling went like this. Reads were demultiplexed and collapsed into UMI-guided consensus sequences with migec v1.2.7. With mixcr v2.1.11, UMI consensuses were aligned to TRA and TRB V and J templates and assembled into clonotypes. A clonotype was counted as expanded or contracted only when both edgeR and NoisET called the clonotype significant, with the noise models trained on biological replicates. edgeR calls used a false discovery rate-adjusted p below 0.01 and a log2 fold-change threshold of 1. As an exploratory analysis of dynamics, PCA with hierarchical clustering was applied to max-normalized trajectories of the 1000 most abundant clonotypes. Separately sequenced CD4+ and CD8+ repertoires were used to assign the CD4 or CD8 phenotype of responding clones. TCRdb trimmed the raw reads at Q25, called clones with MiXCR and kept productive beta chains. Each CDR3 protein appears once, grouped with its most common genes and DNA. These V and J calls rely on TCRdb rather than the paper's analysis. Within this sample are 580,000 or so distinct CDR3 sequences, with roughly 17% of them counted one time only. The top ten constitute less than 10% of the sample.

This specimen belongs to a study of T-cell memory formation after mild COVID-19 (dated by TCRdb to 2020 to 2022). Study-level background: Most TCR sequence clusters were specific to one of the two donors. T-cell clones expanding and contracting after mild COVID-19 in a couple of donors were tracked by longitudinal TCRalpha and TCRbeta repertoire sequencing. The cohort comprised two young, previously healthy adult volunteers, one female and one male.

PBMCs were isolated by Ficoll-Paque density gradient centrifugation. What the work shows at the level of the full study, not this receptor alone: SARS-CoV-2 specificity of the second-wave clones peaking on day 37 was not confirmed. From day 15 to 85, contracting clones showed balanced CD4/CD8 phenotypes, whereas a second wave of clones that expanded from day 15 to 37 leaned towards CD4+. The detection of some responding clones in pre-infection memory suggests that pre-existing cross-reactive memory T cells joined the SARS-CoV-2 response. Contracting CD4+ clones were found mainly in CM and EM memory subsets, while CD8+ clones were enriched in EMRA. The study covered only a couple of mild cases, and larger cohorts including severe cases with pre-infection samples were considered necessary.

This receptor was identified in an adult woman who had mild COVID-19 (a few samples of this study predate the infection). The sample titles of this study are shuffled in the database, so cell type and time point are left out; the donor was told from shared clones. The specimen sequenced was PBMCs or a T cell subset sorted from them (not recorded which).

The base sequence is TGTGCCAGCGGGTCGGGAGACTACGAGCAGTACTTC. It specifies CASGSGDYEQYF. The rearrangement joined TRBV25-1 to TRBJ2-7; TRBD2 is a weak D gene call, 6 bases matching. Measured from the cysteine to the phenylalanine, the CDR3 is 12 residues long. Only the CDR3 portion is preserved as DNA: 36 bases, with reading frame beginning at the first base. V and J lose 8 bases and 3 bases, and a span of 11 bases separates them. CDR1 MGHDK and CDR2 SYGVNS were looked up in the germline V gene.